This TCR beta chain was sequenced for a study of blood T cells in healthy people across ages. Study-wide results and caveats: Per-million-T-cell TCR beta diversity fell roughly linearly with age.

Sample-barcoded 5' priming and a J-beta primer mix drove a second PCR of roughly 6 to 12 cycles. TCRdb reprocessed the 5' RACE reads with MiXCR, giving one entry per CDR3 protein. The data show some 900,000 distinct CDR3 sequences, approximately 49% seen once. Healthy Caucasian individuals from Russia aged about 6 to 90 served as donors. Total RNA extraction produced at least 5.5 micrograms (per sample) for the study. This clonotype was seen a few times. Its antigen remains unidentified. The CDR3 totals 14 residues. After removal of 6 bases from V and 7 bases from J, the junction contained 11 bases not matched to a gene.

This sequence joins TRBV12-3 or TRBV12-4 and TRBJ1-2, with 7 positions matching TRBD1. Sequencing input: blood. The TCR comes from a man younger than 45 in good health. The CDR3 protein is CASSRDDRVSGYTF. CDR3 in DNA: TGTGCCAGCAGCCGGGACGACAGGGTCTCTGGCTACACCTTC.